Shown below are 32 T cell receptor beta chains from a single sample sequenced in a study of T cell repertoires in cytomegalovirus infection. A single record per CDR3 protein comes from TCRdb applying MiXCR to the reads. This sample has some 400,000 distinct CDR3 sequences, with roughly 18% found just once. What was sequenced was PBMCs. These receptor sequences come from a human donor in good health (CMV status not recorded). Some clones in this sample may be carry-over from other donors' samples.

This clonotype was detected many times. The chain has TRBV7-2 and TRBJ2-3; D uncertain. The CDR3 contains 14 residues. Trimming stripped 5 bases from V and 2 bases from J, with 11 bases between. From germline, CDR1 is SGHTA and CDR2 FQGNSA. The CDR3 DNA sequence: TGTGCCAGCAGCAACCGGGTCTCCACAGATACGCAGTATTTT. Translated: CASSNRVSTDTQYF.

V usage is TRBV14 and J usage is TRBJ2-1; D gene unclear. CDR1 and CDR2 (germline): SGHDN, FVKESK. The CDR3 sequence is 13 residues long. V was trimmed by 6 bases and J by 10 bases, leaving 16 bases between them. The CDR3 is CASSRPAASEQFF. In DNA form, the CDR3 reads TGTGCCAGCAGTCGACCGGCCGCTTCGGAGCAGTTCTTC.

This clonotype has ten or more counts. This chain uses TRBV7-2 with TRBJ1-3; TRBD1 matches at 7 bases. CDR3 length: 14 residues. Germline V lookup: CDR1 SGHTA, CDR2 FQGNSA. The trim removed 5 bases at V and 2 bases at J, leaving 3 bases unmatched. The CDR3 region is CASSPGGAGNTIYF. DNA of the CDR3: TGTGCCAGCAGCCCAGGGGGAGCTGGAAACACCATATATTTT.

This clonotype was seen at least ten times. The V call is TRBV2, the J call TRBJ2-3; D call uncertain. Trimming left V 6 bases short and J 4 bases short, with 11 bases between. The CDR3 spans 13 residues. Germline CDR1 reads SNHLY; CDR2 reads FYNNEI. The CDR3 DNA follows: TGTGCCAGCAGGGGGTTGACGGCAGATACGCAGTATTTT. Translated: CASRGLTADTQYF.

CDR3 in DNA: TGCAGTCTCAACAGGGATAGAAATGAGCAGTTCTTC. Encoded protein: CSLNRDRNEQFF. The rearrangement uses TRBV20-1 and TRBJ2-1, with D perhaps matching TRBD1 (6 bases). The CDR3 has 12 amino acids. The V end was cut by 8 bases, the J end by 7 bases, with 15 bases between. Germline lookup yields CDR1 DFQATT and CDR2 SNEGSKA (reference sequence).

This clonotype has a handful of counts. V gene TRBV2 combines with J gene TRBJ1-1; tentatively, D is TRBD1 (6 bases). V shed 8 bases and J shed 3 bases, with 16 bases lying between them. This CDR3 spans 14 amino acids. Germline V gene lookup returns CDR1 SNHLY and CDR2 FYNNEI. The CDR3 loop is CASRRQVGYTEAFF. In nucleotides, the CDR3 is TGTGCCAGCCGAAGACAGGTGGGATACACTGAAGCTTTCTTT.

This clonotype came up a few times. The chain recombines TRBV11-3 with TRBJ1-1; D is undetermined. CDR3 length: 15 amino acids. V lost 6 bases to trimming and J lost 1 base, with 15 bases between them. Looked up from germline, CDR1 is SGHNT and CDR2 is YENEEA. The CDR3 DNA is TGTGCCAGCAGTTCCGCGAAATCGGGGAACACTGAAGCTTTCTTT. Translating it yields CASSSAKSGNTEAFF.

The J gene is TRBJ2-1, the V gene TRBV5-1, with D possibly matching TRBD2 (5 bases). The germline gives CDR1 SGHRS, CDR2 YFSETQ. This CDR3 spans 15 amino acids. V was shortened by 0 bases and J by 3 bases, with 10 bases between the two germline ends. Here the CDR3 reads CASSLGGVLYNEQFF. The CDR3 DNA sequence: TGCGCCAGCAGCTTGGGGGGAGTTCTCTACAATGAGCAGTTCTTC. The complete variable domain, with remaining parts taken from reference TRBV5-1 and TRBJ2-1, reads KAGVTQTPRYLIKTRGQQVTLSCSPISGHRSVSWYQQTPGQGLQFLFEYFSETQRNKGNFPGRFSGRQFSNSRSEMNVSTLELGDSALYLCASSLGGVLYNEQFFGPGTRLTVL.

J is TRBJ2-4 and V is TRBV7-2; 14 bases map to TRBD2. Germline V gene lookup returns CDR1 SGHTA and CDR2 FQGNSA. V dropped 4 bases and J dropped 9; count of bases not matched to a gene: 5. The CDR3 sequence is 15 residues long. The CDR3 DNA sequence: TGTGCCAGCAGCTCCCGACTAGCGGGAGGGGTCATTCAGTACTTC. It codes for CASSSRLAGGVIQYF.

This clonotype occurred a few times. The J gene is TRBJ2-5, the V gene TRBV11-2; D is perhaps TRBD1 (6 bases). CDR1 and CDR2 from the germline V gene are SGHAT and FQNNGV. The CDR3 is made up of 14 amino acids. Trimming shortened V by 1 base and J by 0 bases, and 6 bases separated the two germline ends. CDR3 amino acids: CASSLGQDQETQYF. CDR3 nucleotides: TGTGCCAGCAGCTTAGGACAGGACCAAGAGACCCAGTACTTC.

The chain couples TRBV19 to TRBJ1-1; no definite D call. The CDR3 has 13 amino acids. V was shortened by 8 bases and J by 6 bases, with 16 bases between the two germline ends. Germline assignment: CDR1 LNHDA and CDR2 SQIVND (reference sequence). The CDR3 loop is CASGEDANAEAFF. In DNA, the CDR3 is TGTGCCAGTGGTGAGGACGCCAATGCTGAAGCTTTCTTT.

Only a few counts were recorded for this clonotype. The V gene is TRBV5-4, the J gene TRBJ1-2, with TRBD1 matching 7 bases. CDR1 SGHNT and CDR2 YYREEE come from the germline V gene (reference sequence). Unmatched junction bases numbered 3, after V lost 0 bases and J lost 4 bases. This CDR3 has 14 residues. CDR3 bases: TGTGCCAGCAGCTTGGATCGGGACAGCTATGGCTACACCTTC. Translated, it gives CASSLDRDSYGYTF.

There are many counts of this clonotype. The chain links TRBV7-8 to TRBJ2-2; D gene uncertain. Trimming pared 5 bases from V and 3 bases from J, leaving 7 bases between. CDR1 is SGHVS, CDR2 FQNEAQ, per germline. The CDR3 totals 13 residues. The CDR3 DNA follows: TGTGCCAGCAGCCGTGGAGACACCGGGGAGCTGTTTTTT. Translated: CASSRGDTGELFF.

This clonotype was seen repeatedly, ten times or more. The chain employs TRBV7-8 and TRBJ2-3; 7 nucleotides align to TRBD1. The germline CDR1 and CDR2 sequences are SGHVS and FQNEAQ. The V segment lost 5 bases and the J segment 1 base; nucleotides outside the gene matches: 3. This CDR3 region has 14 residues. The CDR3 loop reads CASSTGTGTDTQYF. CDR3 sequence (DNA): TGTGCCAGCAGCACCGGGACAGGCACAGATACGCAGTATTTT.

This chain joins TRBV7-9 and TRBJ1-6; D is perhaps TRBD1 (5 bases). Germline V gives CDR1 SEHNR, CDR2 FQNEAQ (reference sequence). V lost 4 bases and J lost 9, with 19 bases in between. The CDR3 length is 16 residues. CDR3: CASSSSERGRSSPLHF. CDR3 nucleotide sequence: TGTGCCAGCAGCTCCTCGGAAAGGGGCAGGAGTTCACCCCTCCACTTT.

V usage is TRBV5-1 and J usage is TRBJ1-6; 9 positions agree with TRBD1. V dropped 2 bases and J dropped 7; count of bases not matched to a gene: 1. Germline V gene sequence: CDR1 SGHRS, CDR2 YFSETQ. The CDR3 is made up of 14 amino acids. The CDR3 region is CASSFGQGNSPLHF. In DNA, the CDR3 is TGCGCCAGCAGCTTTGGACAGGGGAATTCACCCCTCCACTTT. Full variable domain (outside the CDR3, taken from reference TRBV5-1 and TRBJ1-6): KAGVTQTPRYLIKTRGQQVTLSCSPISGHRSVSWYQQTPGQGLQFLFEYFSETQRNKGNFPGRFSGRQFSNSRSEMNVSTLELGDSALYLCASSFGQGNSPLHFGNGTRLTVT.

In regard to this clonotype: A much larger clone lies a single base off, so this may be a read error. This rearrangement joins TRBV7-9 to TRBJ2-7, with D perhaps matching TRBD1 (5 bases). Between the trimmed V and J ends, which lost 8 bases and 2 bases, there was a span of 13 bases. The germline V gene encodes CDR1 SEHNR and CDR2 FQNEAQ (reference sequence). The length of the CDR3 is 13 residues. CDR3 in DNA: TGTGCCAGCGTGGGGCCTCCAGCCTACGAGCAGTACGTC. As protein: CASVGPPAYEQYV.

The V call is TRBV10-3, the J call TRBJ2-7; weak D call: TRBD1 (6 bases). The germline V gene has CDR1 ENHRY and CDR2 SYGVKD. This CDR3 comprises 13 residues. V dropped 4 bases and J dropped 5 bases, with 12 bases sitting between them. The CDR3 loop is CAISADRPDEQYF. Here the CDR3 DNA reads TGTGCCATCAGTGCTGACAGGCCCGACGAGCAGTACTTC.

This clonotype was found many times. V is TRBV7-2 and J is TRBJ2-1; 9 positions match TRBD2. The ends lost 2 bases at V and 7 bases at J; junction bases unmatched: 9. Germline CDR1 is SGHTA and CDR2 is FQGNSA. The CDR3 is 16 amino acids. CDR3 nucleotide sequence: TGTGCCAGCAGCTTAAGGGGGTGGCTAGCGGGAAATGAGCAGTTCTTC. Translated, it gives CASSLRGWLAGNEQFF.

CDR3 amino acids: CASSLIGGDGTTQYF. CDR3 nucleotide sequence: TGTGCCAGCAGCTTAATCGGGGGGGACGGGACGACCCAGTACTTC. The chain is built from TRBV7-6 and TRBJ2-5, with 8 nucleotides matching TRBD2. The CDR3 extends over 15 amino acids. Germline CDR1 SGHVS, CDR2 FNYEAQ. J gave up 7 bases and V 2 bases, and 9 bases lay outside the gene matches.

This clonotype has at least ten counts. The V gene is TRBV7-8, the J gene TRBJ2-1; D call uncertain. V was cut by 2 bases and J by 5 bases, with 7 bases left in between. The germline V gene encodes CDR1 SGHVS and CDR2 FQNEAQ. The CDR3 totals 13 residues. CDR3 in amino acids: CASSLRLNNEQFF. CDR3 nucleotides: TGTGCCAGCAGCTTACGACTCAACAATGAGCAGTTCTTC.

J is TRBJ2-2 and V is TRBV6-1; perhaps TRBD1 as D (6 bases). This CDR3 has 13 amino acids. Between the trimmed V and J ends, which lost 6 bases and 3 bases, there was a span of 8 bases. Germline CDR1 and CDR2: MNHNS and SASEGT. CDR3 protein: CASRQGHTGELFF. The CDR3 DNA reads TGTGCCAGCAGACAGGGTCACACCGGGGAGCTGTTTTTT.

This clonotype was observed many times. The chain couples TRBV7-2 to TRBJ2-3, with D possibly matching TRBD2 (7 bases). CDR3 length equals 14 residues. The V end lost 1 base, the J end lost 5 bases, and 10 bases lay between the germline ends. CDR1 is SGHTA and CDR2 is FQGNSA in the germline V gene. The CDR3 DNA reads TGTGCCAGCAGCTTAGGGCGGGGGCAAGATACGCAGTATTTT. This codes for CASSLGRGQDTQYF.

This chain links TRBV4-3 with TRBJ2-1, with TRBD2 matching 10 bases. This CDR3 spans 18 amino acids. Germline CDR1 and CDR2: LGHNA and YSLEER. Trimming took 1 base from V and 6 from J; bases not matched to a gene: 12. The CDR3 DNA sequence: TGCGCCAGCAGCCAAGGTACTCTAGCGGGAGCCGGACCCAATGAGCAGTTCTTC. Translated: CASSQGTLAGAGPNEQFF.

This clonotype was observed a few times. The CDR3 DNA is TGTGCCAGCAGCTCGCTACAGGGGGCCTACGAGCAGTACTTC. Residues: CASSSLQGAYEQYF. The chain recombines TRBV25-1 with TRBJ2-7, with 8 bases that match TRBD1. This CDR3 has 14 amino acids. Per the germline V gene, CDR1 is MGHDK and CDR2 is SYGVNS. The V and J ends lost 6 bases and 2 bases, in that order; junction bases with no gene match: 6.

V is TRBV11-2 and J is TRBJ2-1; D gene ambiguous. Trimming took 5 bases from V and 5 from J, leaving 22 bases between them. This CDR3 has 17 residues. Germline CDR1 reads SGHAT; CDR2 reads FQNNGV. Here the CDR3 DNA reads TGTGCCAGCAGCCCTCAAGGCGCGTGGTGGAATCACAATGAGCAGTTCTTC. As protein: CASSPQGAWWNHNEQFF.

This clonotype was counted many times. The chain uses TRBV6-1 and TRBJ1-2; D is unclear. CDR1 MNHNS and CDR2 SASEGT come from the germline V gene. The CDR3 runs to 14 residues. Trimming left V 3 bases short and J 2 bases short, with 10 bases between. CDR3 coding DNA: TGTGCCAGCAGTGACATTGGACGGAACTATGGCTACACCTTC. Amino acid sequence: CASSDIGRNYGYTF.

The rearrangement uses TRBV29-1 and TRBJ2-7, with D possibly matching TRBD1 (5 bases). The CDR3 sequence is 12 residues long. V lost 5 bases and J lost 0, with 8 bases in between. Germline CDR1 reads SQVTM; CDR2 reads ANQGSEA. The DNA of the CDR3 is TGCAGCGTTCTAGGGGCCTCCTACGAGCAGTACTTC. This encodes CSVLGASYEQYF.

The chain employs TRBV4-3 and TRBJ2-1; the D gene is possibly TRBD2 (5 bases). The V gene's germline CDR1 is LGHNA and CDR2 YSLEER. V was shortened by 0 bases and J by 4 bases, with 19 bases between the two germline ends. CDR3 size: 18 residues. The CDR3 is CASSQDVQRSNWYNEQFF. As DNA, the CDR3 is TGCGCCAGCAGCCAAGATGTTCAGCGGTCAAACTGGTACAATGAGCAGTTCTTC.

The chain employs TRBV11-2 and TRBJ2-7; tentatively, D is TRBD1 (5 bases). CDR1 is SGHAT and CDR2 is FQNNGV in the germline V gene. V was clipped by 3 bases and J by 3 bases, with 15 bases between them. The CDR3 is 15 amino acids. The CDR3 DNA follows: TGTGCCAGCAGCTTCCGGACAAGGATAAGCTACGAGCAGTACTTC. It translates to CASSFRTRISYEQYF.

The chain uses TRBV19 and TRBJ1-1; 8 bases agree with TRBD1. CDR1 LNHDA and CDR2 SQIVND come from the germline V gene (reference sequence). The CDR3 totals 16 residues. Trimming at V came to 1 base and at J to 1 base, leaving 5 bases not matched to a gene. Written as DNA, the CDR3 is TGTGCCAGTAGTATAGGCTGGACAGGGTCGAACACTGAAGCTTTCTTT. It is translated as CASSIGWTGSNTEAFF.

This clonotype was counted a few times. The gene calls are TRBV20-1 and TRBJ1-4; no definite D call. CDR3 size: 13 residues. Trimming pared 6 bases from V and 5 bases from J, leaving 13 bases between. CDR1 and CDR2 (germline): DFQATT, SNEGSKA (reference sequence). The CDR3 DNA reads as TGCAGTGCCCAGAAGGCAGAAAATGAAAAACTGTTTTTT. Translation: CSAQKAENEKLFF.